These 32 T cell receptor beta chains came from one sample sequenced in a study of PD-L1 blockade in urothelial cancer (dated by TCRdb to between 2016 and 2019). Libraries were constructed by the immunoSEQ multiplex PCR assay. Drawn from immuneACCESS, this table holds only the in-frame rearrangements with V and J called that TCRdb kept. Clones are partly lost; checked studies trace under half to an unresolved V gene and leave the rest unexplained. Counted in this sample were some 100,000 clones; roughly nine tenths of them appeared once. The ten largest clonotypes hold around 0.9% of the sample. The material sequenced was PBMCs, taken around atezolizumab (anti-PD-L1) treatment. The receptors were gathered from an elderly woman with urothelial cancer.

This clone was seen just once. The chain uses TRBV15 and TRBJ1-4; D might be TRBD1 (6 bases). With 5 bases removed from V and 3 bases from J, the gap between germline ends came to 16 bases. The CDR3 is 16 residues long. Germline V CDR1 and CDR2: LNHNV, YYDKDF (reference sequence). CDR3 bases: TGTGCCACCAGCCGCGAAATTGGGGGCCCTAATGAAAAACTGTTTTTT. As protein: CATSREIGGPNEKLFF.

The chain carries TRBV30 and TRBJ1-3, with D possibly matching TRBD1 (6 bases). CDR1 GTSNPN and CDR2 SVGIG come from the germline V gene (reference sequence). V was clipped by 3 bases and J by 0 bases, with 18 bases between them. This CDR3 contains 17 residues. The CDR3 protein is CAWREPGQFSSGNTIYF. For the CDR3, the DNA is TGTGCCTGGAGGGAACCCGGACAGTTTAGCTCTGGAAACACCATATATTTT. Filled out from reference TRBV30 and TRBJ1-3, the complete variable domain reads SQTIHQWPATLVQPVGSPLSLECTVEGTSNPNLYWYRQAAGRGLQLLFYSVGIGQISSEVPQNLSASRPQDRQFILSSKKLLLSDSGFYLCAWREPGQFSSGNTIYFGEGSWLTVV.

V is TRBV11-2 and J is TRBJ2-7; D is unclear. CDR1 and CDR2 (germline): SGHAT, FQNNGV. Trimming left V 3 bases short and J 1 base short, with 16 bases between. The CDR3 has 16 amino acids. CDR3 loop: CASSFPSGGSSYEQYF. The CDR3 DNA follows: TGTGCCAGCAGCTTCCCGTCCGGCGGATCTTCCTACGAGCAGTACTTC.

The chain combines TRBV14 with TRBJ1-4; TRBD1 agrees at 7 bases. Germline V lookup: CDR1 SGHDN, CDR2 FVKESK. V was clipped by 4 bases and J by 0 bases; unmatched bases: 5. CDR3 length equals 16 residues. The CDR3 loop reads CASSLPGTATNEKLFF. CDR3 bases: TGTGCCAGCAGCCTACCCGGGACAGCAACTAATGAAAAACTGTTTTTT.

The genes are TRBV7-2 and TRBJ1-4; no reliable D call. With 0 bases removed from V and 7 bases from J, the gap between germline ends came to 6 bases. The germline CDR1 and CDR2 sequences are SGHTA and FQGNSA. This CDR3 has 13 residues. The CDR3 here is CASSLASREKLFF. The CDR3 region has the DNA TGTGCCAGCAGCTTAGCGTCGCGTGAAAAACTGTTTTTT.

For the CDR3, the DNA is TGTGCCAGTAGTATCGTCGGGGGGCGGGAAAAACTGTTTTTT. It yields the protein CASSIVGGREKLFF. The rearrangement joins TRBV19 to TRBJ1-4; D is possibly TRBD1 (6 bases). Germline V gene sequence: CDR1 LNHDA, CDR2 SQIVND (reference sequence). CDR3 length equals 14 residues. V was cut by 3 bases and J by 8 bases, with 13 bases left in between.

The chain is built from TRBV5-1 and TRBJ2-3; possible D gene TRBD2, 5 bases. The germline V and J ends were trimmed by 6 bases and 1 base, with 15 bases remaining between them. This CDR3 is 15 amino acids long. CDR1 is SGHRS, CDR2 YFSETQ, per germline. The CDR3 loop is CASKRGNYGTDTQYF. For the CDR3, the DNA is TGCGCCAGCAAAAGAGGGAATTACGGCACAGATACGCAGTATTTT.

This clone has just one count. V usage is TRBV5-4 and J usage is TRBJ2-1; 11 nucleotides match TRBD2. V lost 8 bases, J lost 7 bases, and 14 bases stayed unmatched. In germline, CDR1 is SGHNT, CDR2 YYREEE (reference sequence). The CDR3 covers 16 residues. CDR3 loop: CASTSGRSIGGNEQFF. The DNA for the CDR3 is TGTGCCAGTACTAGCGGGAGAAGTATAGGTGGAAATGAGCAGTTCTTC.

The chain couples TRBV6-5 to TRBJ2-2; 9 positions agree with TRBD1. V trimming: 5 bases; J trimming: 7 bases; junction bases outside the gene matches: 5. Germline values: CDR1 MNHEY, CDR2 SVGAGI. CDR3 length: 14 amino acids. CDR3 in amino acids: CASSQGQGIGELFF. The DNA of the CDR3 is TGTGCCAGCAGTCAGGGACAGGGTATCGGGGAGCTGTTTTTT.

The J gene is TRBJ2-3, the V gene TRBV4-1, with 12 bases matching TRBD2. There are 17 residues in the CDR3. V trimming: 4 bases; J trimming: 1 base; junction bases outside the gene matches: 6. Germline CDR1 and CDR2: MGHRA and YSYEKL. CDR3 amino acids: CASSPILAGGGTDTQYF. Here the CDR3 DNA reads TGCGCCAGCAGCCCTATACTAGCGGGGGGAGGCACAGATACGCAGTATTTT.

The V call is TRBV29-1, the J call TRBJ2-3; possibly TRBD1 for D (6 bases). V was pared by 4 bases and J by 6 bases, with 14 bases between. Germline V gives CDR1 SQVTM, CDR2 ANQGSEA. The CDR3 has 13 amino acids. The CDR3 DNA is TGCAGCGTTGGTGACTCAACAGGGGATACGCAGTATTTT. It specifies CSVGDSTGDTQYF.

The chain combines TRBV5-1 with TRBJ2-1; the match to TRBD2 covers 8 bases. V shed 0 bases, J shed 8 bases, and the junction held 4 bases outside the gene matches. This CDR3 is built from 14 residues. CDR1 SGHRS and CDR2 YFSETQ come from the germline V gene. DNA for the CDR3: TGCGCCAGCAGCTTGGTGGGACTAGTCGATGAGCAGTTCTTC. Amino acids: CASSLVGLVDEQFF.

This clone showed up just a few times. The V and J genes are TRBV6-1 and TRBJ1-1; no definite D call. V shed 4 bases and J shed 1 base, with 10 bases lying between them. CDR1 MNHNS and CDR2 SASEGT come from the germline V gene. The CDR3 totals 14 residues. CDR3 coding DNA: TGTGCCAGCAGTGTTGGCACAGCGAACACTGAAGCTTTCTTT. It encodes CASSVGTANTEAFF.

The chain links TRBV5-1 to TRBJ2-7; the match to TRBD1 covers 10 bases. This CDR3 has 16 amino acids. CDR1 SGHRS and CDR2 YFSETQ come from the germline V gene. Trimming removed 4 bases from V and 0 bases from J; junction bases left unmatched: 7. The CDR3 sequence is CASSEDRGILSYEQYF. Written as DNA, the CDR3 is TGCGCCAGCAGCGAGGACAGGGGGATACTCTCCTACGAGCAGTACTTC.

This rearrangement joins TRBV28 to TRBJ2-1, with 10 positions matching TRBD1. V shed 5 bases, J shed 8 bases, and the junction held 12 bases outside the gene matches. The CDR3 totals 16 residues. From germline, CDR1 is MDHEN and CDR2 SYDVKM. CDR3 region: CASSPPPGQGRYEQFF. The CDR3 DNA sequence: TGTGCCAGCAGTCCCCCCCCGGGACAGGGGAGGTATGAGCAGTTCTTC.

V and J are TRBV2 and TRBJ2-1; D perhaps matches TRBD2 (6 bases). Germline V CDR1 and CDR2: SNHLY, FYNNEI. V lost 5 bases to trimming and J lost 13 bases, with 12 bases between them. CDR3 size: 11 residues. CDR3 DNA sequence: TGTGCCAGCAGTTGGGGGACTCCACAGTTCTTC. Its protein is CASSWGTPQFF.

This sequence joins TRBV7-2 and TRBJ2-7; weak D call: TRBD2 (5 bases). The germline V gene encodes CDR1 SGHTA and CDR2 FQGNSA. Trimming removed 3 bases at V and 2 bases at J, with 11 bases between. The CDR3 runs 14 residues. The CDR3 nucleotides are TGTGCCAGCAGCTTGGATAGCGCAGCCTACGAGCAGTACTTC. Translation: CASSLDSAAYEQYF.

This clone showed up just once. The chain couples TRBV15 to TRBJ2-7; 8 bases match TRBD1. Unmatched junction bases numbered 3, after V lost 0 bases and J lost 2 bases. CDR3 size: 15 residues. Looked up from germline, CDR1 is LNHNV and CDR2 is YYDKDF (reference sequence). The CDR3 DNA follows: TGTGCCACCAGCAGAGACCGGGACAGGCCCTACGAGCAGTACTTC. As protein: CATSRDRDRPYEQYF.

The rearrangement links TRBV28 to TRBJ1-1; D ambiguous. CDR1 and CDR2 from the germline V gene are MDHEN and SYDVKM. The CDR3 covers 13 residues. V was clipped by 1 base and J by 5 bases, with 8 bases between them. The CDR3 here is CASSLSRGTEAFF. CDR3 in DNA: TGTGCCAGCAGTTTATCGCGCGGTACTGAAGCTTTCTTT.

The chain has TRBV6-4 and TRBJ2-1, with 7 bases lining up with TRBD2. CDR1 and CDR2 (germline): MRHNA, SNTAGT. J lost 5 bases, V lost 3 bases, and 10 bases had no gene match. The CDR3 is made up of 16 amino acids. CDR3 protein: CASSELMTSRHNEQFF. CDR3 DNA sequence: TGTGCCAGCAGTGAATTAATGACTAGCCGGCACAATGAGCAGTTCTTC.

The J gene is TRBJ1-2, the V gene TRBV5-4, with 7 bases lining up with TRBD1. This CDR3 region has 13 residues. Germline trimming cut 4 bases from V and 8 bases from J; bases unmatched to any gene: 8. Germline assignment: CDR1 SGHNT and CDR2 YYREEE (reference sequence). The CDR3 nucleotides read TGTGCCAGCAGCGGGGACAGCTTAACGGGCTACACCTTC. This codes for CASSGDSLTGYTF.

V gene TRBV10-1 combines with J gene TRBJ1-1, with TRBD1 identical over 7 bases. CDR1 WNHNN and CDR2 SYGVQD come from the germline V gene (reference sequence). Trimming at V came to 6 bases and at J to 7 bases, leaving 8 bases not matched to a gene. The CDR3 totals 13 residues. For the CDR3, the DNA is TGCGCCAGCAGAGAGGGGGCGAAAGGTGAAGCTTTCTTT. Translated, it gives CASREGAKGEAFF.

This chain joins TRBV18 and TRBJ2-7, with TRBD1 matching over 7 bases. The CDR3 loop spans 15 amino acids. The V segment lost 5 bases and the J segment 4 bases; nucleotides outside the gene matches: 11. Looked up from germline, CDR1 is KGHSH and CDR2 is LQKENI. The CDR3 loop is CASSSLPGQSYEQYF. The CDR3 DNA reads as TGTGCCAGCTCATCCCTTCCGGGACAGTCATACGAGCAGTACTTC.

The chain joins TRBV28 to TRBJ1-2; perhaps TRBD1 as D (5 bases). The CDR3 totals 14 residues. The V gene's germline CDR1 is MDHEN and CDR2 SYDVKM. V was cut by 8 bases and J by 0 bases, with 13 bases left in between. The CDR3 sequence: CASYGQGPNYGYTF. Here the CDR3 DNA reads TGTGCCAGCTATGGGCAGGGTCCTAACTATGGCTACACCTTC.

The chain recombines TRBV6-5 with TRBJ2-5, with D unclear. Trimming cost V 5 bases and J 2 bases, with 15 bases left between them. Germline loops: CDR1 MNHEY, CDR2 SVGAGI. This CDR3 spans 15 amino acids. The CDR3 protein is CASSRTLLAQETQYF. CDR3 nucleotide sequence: TGTGCCAGCAGTCGAACGCTACTCGCTCAAGAGACCCAGTACTTC.

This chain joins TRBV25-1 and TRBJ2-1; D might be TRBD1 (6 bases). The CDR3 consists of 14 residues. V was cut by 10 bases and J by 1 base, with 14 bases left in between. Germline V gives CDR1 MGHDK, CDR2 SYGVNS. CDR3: CATAGERSYNEQFF. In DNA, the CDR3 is TGTGCCACCGCAGGGGAAAGGTCCTACAATGAGCAGTTCTTC.

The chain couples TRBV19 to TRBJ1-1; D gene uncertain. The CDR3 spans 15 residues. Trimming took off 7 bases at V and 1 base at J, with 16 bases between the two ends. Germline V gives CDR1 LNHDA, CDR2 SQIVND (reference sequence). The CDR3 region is CASKSLQEENTEAFF. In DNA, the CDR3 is TGTGCCAGTAAATCCCTTCAGGAGGAGAACACTGAAGCTTTCTTT.

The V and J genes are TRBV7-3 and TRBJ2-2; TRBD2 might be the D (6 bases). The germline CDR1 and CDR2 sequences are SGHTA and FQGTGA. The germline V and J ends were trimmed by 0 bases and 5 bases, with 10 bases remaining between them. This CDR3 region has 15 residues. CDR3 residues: CASSLTELATGELFF. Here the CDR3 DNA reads TGTGCCAGCAGCTTAACGGAGCTAGCGACCGGGGAGCTGTTTTTT.

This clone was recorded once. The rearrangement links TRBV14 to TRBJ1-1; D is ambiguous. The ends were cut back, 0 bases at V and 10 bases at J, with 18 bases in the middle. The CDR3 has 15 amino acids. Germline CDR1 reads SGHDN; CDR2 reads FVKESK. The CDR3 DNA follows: TGTGCCAGCAGCCAAGAAGTAGCATCCGGGGAAGGAGCTTTCTTT. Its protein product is CASSQEVASGEGAFF.

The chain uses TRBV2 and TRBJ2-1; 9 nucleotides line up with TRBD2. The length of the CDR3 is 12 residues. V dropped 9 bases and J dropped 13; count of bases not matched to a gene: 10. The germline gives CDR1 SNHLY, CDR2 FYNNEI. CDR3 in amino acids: CASKREAPPQFF. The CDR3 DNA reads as TGTGCCAGTAAGCGGGAGGCCCCCCCTCAGTTCTTC.

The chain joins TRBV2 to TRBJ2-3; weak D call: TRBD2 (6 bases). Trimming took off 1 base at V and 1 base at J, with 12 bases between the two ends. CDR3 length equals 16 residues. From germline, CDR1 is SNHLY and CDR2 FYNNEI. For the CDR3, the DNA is TGTGCCAGCAGTGAAGGGCGCGGGGCGGGCACAGATACGCAGTATTTT. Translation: CASSEGRGAGTDTQYF.

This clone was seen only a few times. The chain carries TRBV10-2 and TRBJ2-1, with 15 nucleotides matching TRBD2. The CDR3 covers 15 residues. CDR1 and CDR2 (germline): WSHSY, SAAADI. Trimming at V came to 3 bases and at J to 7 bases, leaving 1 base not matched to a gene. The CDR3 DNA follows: TGCGCCAGCAGTGACGGGACTAGCGGGAGGAATGAGCAGTTCTTC. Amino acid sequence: CASSDGTSGRNEQFF.